The rows below give T cell receptor beta chains drawn from one sample of a study of brain T cells in children with intractable seizures. The protocol was immunoSEQ multiplex PCR, while the TCRdb copy is restricted to in-frame clones and leaves out a portion. The sample records approximately 330,000 clones, 93% being singletons. Sequences were derived from peripheral blood, sampled approximately 5 months after surgery. The receptors shown here come from a boy younger than two with tuberous sclerosis and intractable seizures. The CDR3 runs from the conserved cysteine through the conserved F or W. Fields, in order: CDR3 protein, CDR3 DNA, D gene, J gene, V gene, clone size. The D gene is left open where the match is weak. Part of the rows lack a size; the others show once, few, many or a class for expanded clones.

cdr3_aa: CASSLVGLAGISEQFF; cdr3_nt: TGTGCCAGCAGCTTAGTTGGACTAGCGGGGATTAGTGAGCAGTTCTTC; d_call: TRBD2; j_call: TRBJ2-1; v_call: TRBV7-9; clone_size: .
cdr3_aa: CASSPLRKGEQYF; cdr3_nt: TGTGCCAGCAGTCCTCTAAGGAAGGGCGAGCAGTACTTC; d_call: .; j_call: TRBJ2-7; v_call: TRBV27; clone_size: .
cdr3_aa: CASSPPSGGYNEQFF; cdr3_nt: TGTGCCAGCAGCCCACCTAGCGGGGGTTACAATGAGCAGTTCTTC; d_call: TRBD2; j_call: TRBJ2-1; v_call: TRBV3-1/TRBV3-2; clone_size: .
cdr3_aa: CATSRDMGYEQYF; cdr3_nt: TGTGCCACCAGCAGAGATATGGGCTACGAGCAGTACTTC; d_call: .; j_call: TRBJ2-7; v_call: TRBV15; clone_size: .
cdr3_aa: CASAPGLAGGYEQFF; cdr3_nt: TGTGCCAGTGCCCCGGGGCTAGCGGGAGGTTATGAGCAGTTCTTC; d_call: TRBD2; j_call: TRBJ2-1; v_call: TRBV6-5; clone_size: .
cdr3_aa: CASTRVLSTDTQYF; cdr3_nt: TGTGCCAGCACCAGGGTACTTAGCACAGATACGCAGTATTTT; d_call: .; j_call: TRBJ2-3; v_call: TRBV5-5; clone_size: .
cdr3_aa: CASSPTDRSGNTIYF; cdr3_nt: TGTGCCAGTAGTCCAACAGACCGCTCTGGAAACACCATATATTTT; d_call: .; j_call: TRBJ1-3; v_call: TRBV19; clone_size: few
cdr3_aa: CASGEGQATYEQYF; cdr3_nt: TGCGCCAGCGGGGAGGGGCAGGCCACCTACGAGCAGTACTTC; d_call: TRBD2; j_call: TRBJ2-7; v_call: TRBV5-1; clone_size: once
cdr3_aa: CASSSDGPNTEAFF; cdr3_nt: TGTGCCAGCAGCTCGGACGGTCCGAACACTGAAGCTTTCTTT; d_call: .; j_call: TRBJ1-1; v_call: TRBV11-3; clone_size: .
cdr3_aa: CASRTGGAGSYEQYF; cdr3_nt: TGTGCCAGCAGGACAGGGGGCGCGGGGTCCTACGAGCAGTACTTC; d_call: TRBD1; j_call: TRBJ2-7; v_call: TRBV6-5; clone_size: .
cdr3_aa: CATSTFMGGNQPQHF; cdr3_nt: TGTGCCACCAGCACCTTTATGGGGGGCAATCAGCCCCAGCATTTT; d_call: .; j_call: TRBJ1-5; v_call: TRBV15; clone_size: .
cdr3_aa: CASSLGTVKDTEAFF; cdr3_nt: TGTGCCAGCAGCCTAGGGACAGTCAAGGACACTGAAGCTTTCTTT; d_call: TRBD1; j_call: TRBJ1-1; v_call: TRBV7-9; clone_size: .
cdr3_aa: CASSRVGFTEAFF; cdr3_nt: TGCGCCAGCAGCCGAGTAGGGTTCACTGAAGCTTTCTTT; d_call: .; j_call: TRBJ1-1; v_call: TRBV4-1; clone_size: .
cdr3_aa: CASRGRSGTDTQYF; cdr3_nt: TGCGCCAGCAGGGGTCGCAGTGGCACAGATACGCAGTATTTT; d_call: .; j_call: TRBJ2-3; v_call: TRBV5-1; clone_size: .
cdr3_aa: CASSPHSTGVEDYGYTF; cdr3_nt: TGTGCCAGCAGTCCTCACTCCACAGGGGTAGAGGACTATGGCTACACCTTC; d_call: TRBD1; j_call: TRBJ1-2; v_call: TRBV6-6; clone_size: .
cdr3_aa: CASSAKLPDRGEQYF; cdr3_nt: TGTGCCAGCAGCGCGAAACTCCCGGATCGGGGCGAGCAGTACTTC; d_call: .; j_call: TRBJ2-7; v_call: TRBV5-4; clone_size: .
cdr3_aa: CASSQDWTGSYEQYF; cdr3_nt: TGTGCCAGCAGCCAAGACTGGACTGGGTCCTACGAGCAGTACTTC; d_call: .; j_call: TRBJ2-7; v_call: TRBV4-2; clone_size: .
cdr3_aa: CAWSVLGGSYEQYF; cdr3_nt: TGTGCCTGGAGTGTCCTGGGAGGGTCCTACGAGCAGTACTTC; d_call: TRBD2; j_call: TRBJ2-7; v_call: TRBV30; clone_size: .
cdr3_aa: CACSPWDVSGNTIYF; cdr3_nt: TGTGCCTGCTCACCCTGGGACGTCTCTGGAAACACCATATATTTT; d_call: .; j_call: TRBJ1-3; v_call: TRBV30; clone_size: .
cdr3_aa: CSVELRGRGYGYTF; cdr3_nt: TGCAGCGTTGAGCTCAGGGGTAGAGGCTATGGCTACACCTTC; d_call: .; j_call: TRBJ1-2; v_call: TRBV29-1; clone_size: once
cdr3_aa: CASSLELGVGGYTF; cdr3_nt: TGTGCCAGCAGTTTAGAATTAGGGGTAGGTGGCTACACCTTC; d_call: .; j_call: TRBJ1-2; v_call: TRBV28; clone_size: once
cdr3_aa: CASSQGRKSGLDYNEQFF; cdr3_nt: TGCGCCAGCAGCCAAGGACGGAAATCGGGACTGGACTACAATGAGCAGTTCTTC; d_call: .; j_call: TRBJ2-1; v_call: TRBV4-1; clone_size: .
cdr3_aa: CASSPELVYGYTF; cdr3_nt: TGTGCCAGCAGCCCAGAGCTAGTCTATGGCTACACCTTC; d_call: .; j_call: TRBJ1-2; v_call: TRBV28; clone_size: .
cdr3_aa: CASSPGTGHYGYTF; cdr3_nt: TGCGCCAGCAGCCCGGGGACAGGCCACTATGGCTACACCTTC; d_call: TRBD1; j_call: TRBJ1-2; v_call: TRBV5-1; clone_size: .
cdr3_aa: CASSTTGLMITEAFF; cdr3_nt: TGTGCCAGCAGCACCACAGGGCTGATGATCACTGAAGCTTTCTTT; d_call: .; j_call: TRBJ1-1; v_call: TRBV25-1; clone_size: .
cdr3_aa: CASSLTGHQETQYF; cdr3_nt: TGTGCCAGCAGCTTGACAGGGCACCAAGAGACCCAGTACTTC; d_call: .; j_call: TRBJ2-5; v_call: TRBV5-5; clone_size: .
cdr3_aa: CASSPRDRDQPQHF; cdr3_nt: TGTGCCAGCAGCCCGCGGGACAGGGATCAGCCCCAGCATTTT; d_call: TRBD1; j_call: TRBJ1-5; v_call: TRBV6-5; clone_size: .
cdr3_aa: CASSLLYGSGDEQFF; cdr3_nt: TGTGCCAGCAGCTTGCTATACGGGAGTGGGGATGAGCAGTTCTTC; d_call: .; j_call: TRBJ2-1; v_call: TRBV5-5; clone_size: .
cdr3_aa: CASSIGGGYTF; cdr3_nt: TGTGCCAGTAGTATCGGGGGAGGCTACACCTTC; d_call: .; j_call: TRBJ1-2; v_call: TRBV19; clone_size: .
cdr3_aa: CASSLRRVRDTQYF; cdr3_nt: TGTGCCAGCAGCTTAAGGCGGGTACGGGATACGCAGTATTTT; d_call: .; j_call: TRBJ2-3; v_call: TRBV7-8; clone_size: .
cdr3_aa: CAITRTARGNTIYF; cdr3_nt: TGTGCCATAACCAGAACCGCCCGGGGAAACACCATATATTTT; d_call: .; j_call: TRBJ1-3; v_call: TRBV10-3; clone_size: few
cdr3_aa: CASSPIEGARAFF; cdr3_nt: TGTGCCAGCTCACCAATTGAGGGGGCCCGGGCGTTCTTC; d_call: TRBD1; j_call: TRBJ2-1; v_call: TRBV18; clone_size: .
cdr3_aa: CASSPSGGLTGELFF; cdr3_nt: TGTGCCAGCAGCCCTAGCGGGGGCCTCACCGGGGAGCTGTTTTTT; d_call: TRBD2; j_call: TRBJ2-2; v_call: TRBV9; clone_size: .
cdr3_aa: CASSLFFVGLAFSYEQYF; cdr3_nt: TGCGCCAGCAGTTTATTTTTTGTGGGACTAGCGTTCTCCTACGAGCAGTACTTC; d_call: TRBD2; j_call: TRBJ2-7; v_call: TRBV5-1; clone_size: .
cdr3_aa: CASSLQLAGGANEQFF; cdr3_nt: TGTGCCAGCAGCCTCCAGCTGGCGGGGGGGGCCAATGAGCAGTTCTTC; d_call: TRBD2; j_call: TRBJ2-1; v_call: TRBV11-2; clone_size: .
cdr3_aa: CSASFGVMNHEQYF; cdr3_nt: TGCAGTGCTAGTTTTGGGGTGATGAACCACGAGCAGTACTTC; d_call: .; j_call: TRBJ2-7; v_call: TRBV20-1; clone_size: .
cdr3_aa: CASSYAHRQAYEQYF; cdr3_nt: TGTGCCAGCAGTTACGCACACAGACAGGCCTACGAGCAGTACTTC; d_call: .; j_call: TRBJ2-7; v_call: TRBV6-5; clone_size: .
cdr3_aa: CATRRTHEGESNQPQHF; cdr3_nt: TGTGCCACAAGACGGACCCACGAGGGGGAGAGCAATCAGCCCCAGCATTTT; d_call: .; j_call: TRBJ1-5; v_call: TRBV24-1; clone_size: .
cdr3_aa: CASMVGVEQFF; cdr3_nt: TGTGCCAGCATGGTCGGAGTCGAGCAGTTCTTC; d_call: .; j_call: TRBJ2-1; v_call: TRBV12-3/TRBV12-4; clone_size: .
cdr3_aa: CASSSSMGRAEAFF; cdr3_nt: TGTGCCAGCAGCTCTAGCATGGGGCGAGCTGAAGCTTTCTTT; d_call: .; j_call: TRBJ1-1; v_call: TRBV7-2; clone_size: .
cdr3_aa: CASSQDSSGGRYNEQFF; cdr3_nt: TGCGCCAGCAGCCAAGATTCTAGCGGGGGGCGCTACAATGAGCAGTTCTTC; d_call: TRBD2; j_call: TRBJ2-1; v_call: TRBV4-1; clone_size: once
cdr3_aa: CASSLANGDSPLHF; cdr3_nt: TGCGCCAGCAGCTTGGCGAACGGGGATTCACCCCTCCACTTT; d_call: .; j_call: TRBJ1-6; v_call: TRBV5-1; clone_size: .
cdr3_aa: CASSWGTGGGLYEQYF; cdr3_nt: TGCGCCAGCAGCTGGGGGACAGGCGGGGGTCTCTACGAGCAGTACTTC; d_call: .; j_call: TRBJ2-7; v_call: TRBV5-1; clone_size: .
cdr3_aa: CASSHSWPGSEEHPEYQETQYF; cdr3_nt: TGTGCCAGCAGCCATTCATGGCCTGGAAGCGAAGAACACCCAGAGTACCAAGAGACCCAGTACTTC; d_call: .; j_call: TRBJ2-5; v_call: TRBV3-1/TRBV3-2; clone_size: .
cdr3_aa: CSVGVRTGVTEAFF; cdr3_nt: TGCAGCGTTGGAGTAAGAACAGGGGTCACTGAAGCTTTCTTT; d_call: TRBD1; j_call: TRBJ1-1; v_call: TRBV29-1; clone_size: .
cdr3_aa: CASSSPGTVIIDRRETQYF; cdr3_nt: TGTGCCAGCAGTTCCCCCGGGACAGTTATAATTGACCGAAGGGAGACCCAGTACTTC; d_call: TRBD1; j_call: TRBJ2-5; v_call: TRBV28; clone_size: .
cdr3_aa: CASSSLDDLNTEAFF; cdr3_nt: TGTGCCAGCAGCTCCCTTGACGATCTGAACACTGAAGCTTTCTTT; d_call: .; j_call: TRBJ1-1; v_call: TRBV7-8; clone_size: .
cdr3_aa: CASSLQGMKWNYGYTF; cdr3_nt: TGTGCCAGCAGCTTACAGGGTATGAAATGGAACTATGGCTACACCTTC; d_call: .; j_call: TRBJ1-2; v_call: TRBV5-7; clone_size: .
cdr3_aa: CASRLAGRSTDTQYF; cdr3_nt: TGCGCCAGCCGACTAGCGGGACGGAGCACAGATACGCAGTATTTT; d_call: TRBD2; j_call: TRBJ2-3; v_call: TRBV5-1; clone_size: once
cdr3_aa: CASSLDRGLGPEAFF; cdr3_nt: TGTGCCAGCAGCCTAGACAGGGGGTTGGGGCCTGAAGCTTTCTTT; d_call: TRBD1; j_call: TRBJ1-1; v_call: TRBV5-6; clone_size: .
cdr3_aa: CASSLDIPHRQPYEQYF; cdr3_nt: TGCGCCAGCAGCTTGGACATACCGCATCGACAACCCTACGAGCAGTACTTC; d_call: .; j_call: TRBJ2-7; v_call: TRBV5-1; clone_size: .
cdr3_aa: CASSLGDRGSYGYTF; cdr3_nt: TGTGCCAGCAGCTTGGGGGACAGGGGGTCATATGGCTACACCTTC; d_call: TRBD1; j_call: TRBJ1-2; v_call: TRBV5-4; clone_size: .
cdr3_aa: CSVEDHVTERELTGELFF; cdr3_nt: TGCAGCGTTGAAGATCACGTTACGGAGCGGGAGCTAACCGGGGAGCTGTTTTTT; d_call: TRBD2; j_call: TRBJ2-2; v_call: TRBV29-1; clone_size: .
cdr3_aa: CASTKSGGAHYGYTF; cdr3_nt: TGTGCCAGCACGAAGAGCGGGGGGGCTCACTATGGCTACACCTTC; d_call: .; j_call: TRBJ1-2; v_call: TRBV7-2; clone_size: .
cdr3_aa: CASSLDPGDQPQHF; cdr3_nt: TGTGCCAGCAGCTTAGACCCAGGGGATCAGCCCCAGCATTTT; d_call: .; j_call: TRBJ1-5; v_call: TRBV7-6; clone_size: .
cdr3_aa: CASRPGTGRTGELFF; cdr3_nt: TGTGCCAGTAGACCCGGGACAGGGCGTACCGGGGAGCTGTTTTTT; d_call: TRBD1; j_call: TRBJ2-2; v_call: TRBV19; clone_size: .
cdr3_aa: CSAPFAYEQYF; cdr3_nt: TGCAGTGCCCCCTTCGCCTACGAGCAGTACTTC; d_call: .; j_call: TRBJ2-7; v_call: TRBV20-1; clone_size: .
cdr3_aa: CASSFRGHNEQFF; cdr3_nt: TGTGCCAGCAGTTTCAGGGGACACAATGAGCAGTTCTTC; d_call: .; j_call: TRBJ2-1; v_call: TRBV12-3/TRBV12-4; clone_size: .
cdr3_aa: CASSLASSSSYEQYF; cdr3_nt: TGCGCCAGCAGCTTGGCTTCCTCGAGCTCCTACGAGCAGTACTTC; d_call: .; j_call: TRBJ2-7; v_call: TRBV5-1; clone_size: .
cdr3_aa: CASSQKNRGLDGYTF; cdr3_nt: TGTGCCAGCAGCCAAAAAAACAGGGGGCTGGATGGCTACACCTTC; d_call: TRBD1; j_call: TRBJ1-2; v_call: TRBV4-2; clone_size: .